This TCR beta chain was retrieved from a study of blood T cell repertoires in COVID-19. For the study at large: The analysed material was cDNA or gDNA that came from T cells, B-cell-depleted T cells, or PBMCs.

During active infection, Seattle patients enrolled and were then monitored through disease. Trimming cost V 5 bases and J 0 bases, with 20 bases left between them. Germline V CDR1 and CDR2: SGHNT, YENEEA. This CDR3 contains 17 residues. Profiled with immunoSEQ multiplex PCR; TCRdb holds only in-frame clones, not every one. The table shows approximately 500,000 clones, with about 89% occurring only once. The chain combines TRBV11-3 with TRBJ2-7, with D maybe TRBD2 (5 bases). The sequence was collected from a woman in her forties or fifties with COVID-19, enrolled during active disease. Sequences were obtained from peripheral blood. CDR3 sequence reads: CASSRPGLGVSSYEQYF. The CDR3 bases are TGTGCCAGCAGCCGCCCGGGGTTAGGCGTGAGCTCCTACGAGCAGTACTTC.